This passage covers 18 T cell receptor beta chains from one sample sequenced in a study of CD8 T cells in Susac syndrome. Reverse transcription used roughly 0.45 to 1 ug RNA and random hexamers. TCRdb re-analysed the immunoSEQ multiplex PCR reads in MiXCR, keeping a single row per CDR3 protein. Among a few hundred thousand distinct CDR3 sequences, 95% were seen once, and the ten largest hold roughly 0.09%. The sample consisted of CD4+ T cells from PBMCs. The receptors derive from a human donor with multiple sclerosis.

This CDR3 reads CSASPGPPYEQYF. The DNA for the CDR3 is TGCAGTGCTAGTCCAGGGCCCCCCTACGAGCAGTACTTC. This chain links TRBV20-1 with TRBJ2-7; weak D call: TRBD1 (5 bases). The CDR3 has 13 residues. The V end lost 3 bases, the J end lost 2 bases, and 11 bases lay between the germline ends. From germline, CDR1 is DFQATT and CDR2 SNEGSKA (reference sequence).

This chain connects TRBV29-1 to TRBJ2-7; 11 positions agree with TRBD2. The CDR3 is 13 amino acids. The germline CDR1 and CDR2 sequences are SQVTM and ANQGSEA. With V trimmed by 4 bases and J by 2 bases, 1 base remained unmatched. The CDR3 nucleotides are TGCAGCGTTGGTAGCGGGAGGGCCTACGAGCAGTACTTC. This translates into CSVGSGRAYEQYF.

The chain employs TRBV3-1 and TRBJ2-1; the D gene is possibly TRBD1 (6 bases). Trimming removed 6 bases from V and 13 bases from J, with 22 bases in between. The V gene's germline CDR1 is LGHDT and CDR2 YNNKEL (reference sequence). There are 14 residues in the CDR3. CDR3 sequence (DNA): TGTGCCAGCAGGCCCAAAGGGACACCGAGCGACCAGTTCTTC. It is translated as CASRPKGTPSDQFF.

This clonotype was counted between two and nine times. V is TRBV3-1 and J is TRBJ2-7; TRBD1 agrees at 10 bases. V gave up 4 bases and J gave up 3 bases; unmatched junction bases: 0. The CDR3 has 13 residues. The germline gives CDR1 LGHDT, CDR2 YNNKEL (reference sequence). The CDR3 protein is CASSRTGGYEQYF. CDR3 nucleotide sequence: TGTGCCAGCAGCCGGACAGGGGGCTACGAGCAGTACTTC.

The V gene is TRBV7-6, the J gene TRBJ2-1, with D possibly being TRBD2 (6 bases). Trimming pared 2 bases from V and 5 bases from J, leaving 16 bases between. Germline lookup yields CDR1 SGHVS and CDR2 FNYEAQ. The CDR3 is made up of 16 amino acids. Written as DNA, the CDR3 is TGTGCCAGCAGCTTACCCCGTGGAGGGGTCAACAATGAGCAGTTCTTC. The encoded protein is CASSLPRGGVNNEQFF.

The chain couples TRBV9 to TRBJ2-7, with 8 positions matching TRBD2. The CDR3 runs 15 residues. CDR1 is SGDLS and CDR2 is YYNGEE in the germline V gene. V shed 2 bases and J 1 base; nucleotides not matched to a gene: 5. The CDR3 sequence: CASSVAGGPSYEQYF. The CDR3 nucleotides read TGTGCCAGCAGCGTGGCGGGGGGACCATCCTACGAGCAGTACTTC.

This clonotype was observed once. V gene TRBV4-1 combines with J gene TRBJ2-2; TRBD2 aligns across 8 bases. Germline V gene data show CDR1 as MGHRA and CDR2 as YSYEKL. The J segment lost 4 bases and the V segment lost 1 base, leaving 2 bases of the junction unmatched. The CDR3 covers 15 residues. The chain's CDR3 is CASSQGTSITGELFF. CDR3 bases: TGCGCCAGCAGCCAAGGGACTAGCATCACCGGGGAGCTGTTTTTT.

The chain couples TRBV2 to TRBJ1-1; D remains ambiguous. Trimming stripped 6 bases from V and 1 base from J, with 3 bases between. This CDR3 comprises 11 residues. CDR1 SNHLY and CDR2 FYNNEI come from the germline V gene. CDR3 DNA sequence: TGTGCCAGCAGAGAGAACACTGAAGCTTTCTTT. It encodes CASRENTEAFF.

The chain joins TRBV11-3 to TRBJ2-7; D not resolved. The ends were cut back, 6 bases at V and 6 bases at J, with 9 bases in the middle. The CDR3 is 11 residues long. From germline, CDR1 is SGHNT and CDR2 YENEEA. The CDR3 nucleotides read TGTGCCAGCAGTGGTTCGGGCGAGCAGTACTTC. Residues: CASSGSGEQYF.

The V call is TRBV30, the J call TRBJ2-7, with 7 nucleotides matching TRBD1. Losses at the gene ends were 5 bases for V and 2 bases for J; bases not matched to a gene: 3. The CDR3 spans 12 residues. Germline V gene lookup returns CDR1 GTSNPN and CDR2 SVGIG (reference sequence). In DNA, the CDR3 is TGTGCCTGGGTAGGGACAGCCTACGAGCAGTACTTC. It yields the protein CAWVGTAYEQYF.

The V and J genes are TRBV7-6 and TRBJ2-7; 7 nucleotides align to TRBD2. Per germline, CDR1 SGHVS and CDR2 FNYEAQ. The CDR3 spans 15 residues. The V gene end was trimmed by 2 bases and the J gene end by 2 bases; junction bases not matched to a gene: 6. The CDR3, as DNA: TGTGCCAGCAGCTTACGGGCGGGAGTAACCTACGAGCAGTACTTC. Translated, it gives CASSLRAGVTYEQYF.

The chain links TRBV11-1 to TRBJ2-1; D may be TRBD1 (5 bases). CDR3 length: 14 amino acids. The V end lost 1 base, the J end lost 7 bases, and 11 bases lay between the germline ends. The germline CDR1 and CDR2 sequences are SGHAT and FQDESV (reference sequence). Here the CDR3 reads CASSLGGALNEQFF. The CDR3 DNA follows: TGTGCCAGCAGCTTAGGTGGGGCCCTTAATGAGCAGTTCTTC.

The V and J genes are TRBV29-1 and TRBJ2-6; 8 positions match TRBD2. The CDR3 covers 15 residues. V shed 4 bases and J 1 base; nucleotides not matched to a gene: 3. CDR1 and CDR2 from the germline V gene are SQVTM and ANQGSEA. The CDR3 DNA reads TGCAGCGTTGCCCGCGGGGGGTCTGGGGCCAACGTCCTGACTTTC. Translated: CSVARGGSGANVLTF.

The rearrangement uses TRBV2 and TRBJ2-2, with 7 bases aligning to TRBD2. The CDR3 consists of 16 residues. Germline V CDR1 and CDR2: SNHLY, FYNNEI. V gave up 2 bases and J gave up 1 base; unmatched junction bases: 4. This CDR3 is CASSEWGGGNTGELFF. The DNA for the CDR3 is TGTGCCAGCAGTGAATGGGGCGGGGGGAACACCGGGGAGCTGTTTTTT.

This chain links TRBV7-2 with TRBJ2-5; the match to TRBD2 covers 10 bases. CDR3 length: 16 residues. Germline CDR1 is SGHTA and CDR2 is FQGNSA. V lost 1 base to trimming and J lost 0 bases; unmatched junction nucleotides: 2. The CDR3 sequence is CASSLGSGGNQETQYF. CDR3 sequence (DNA): TGTGCCAGCAGCTTAGGTAGCGGGGGGAACCAAGAGACCCAGTACTTC.

V is TRBV14 and J is TRBJ1-1; no clear D gene. Germline loops: CDR1 SGHDN, CDR2 FVKESK. This CDR3 spans 11 amino acids. V was clipped by 4 bases and J by 12 bases, with 12 bases between them. The CDR3 spells CASSRGVGTFF. The CDR3 bases are TGTGCCAGCAGCCGCGGCGTGGGTACTTTCTTT. Supplemented by reference TRBV14 and TRBJ1-1, the full variable domain reads EAGVTQFPSHSVIEKGQTVTLRCDPISGHDNLYWYRRVMGKEIKFLLHFVKESKQDESGMPNNRFLAERTGGTYSTLKVQPAELEDSGVYFCASSRGVGTFFGQGTRLTVV.

V usage is TRBV12-3 or TRBV12-4 and J usage is TRBJ2-1, with D uncertain. The CDR3 has 15 amino acids. Trimming pared 6 bases from V and 2 bases from J, leaving 14 bases between. The CDR3 sequence is CASSLRTEPYNEQFF. In DNA, the CDR3 is TGTGCCAGCAGCCTCAGGACGGAACCCTACAATGAGCAGTTCTTC.

The gene calls are TRBV20-1 and TRBJ2-1; 9 bases line up with TRBD2. Germline V gene lookup returns CDR1 DFQATT and CDR2 SNEGSKA (reference sequence). The CDR3 is 12 residues long. The CDR3 DNA sequence: TGCTCTTCAAGACTAGCGGCCAATGAGCAGTTCTTC. It encodes CSSRLAANEQFF.